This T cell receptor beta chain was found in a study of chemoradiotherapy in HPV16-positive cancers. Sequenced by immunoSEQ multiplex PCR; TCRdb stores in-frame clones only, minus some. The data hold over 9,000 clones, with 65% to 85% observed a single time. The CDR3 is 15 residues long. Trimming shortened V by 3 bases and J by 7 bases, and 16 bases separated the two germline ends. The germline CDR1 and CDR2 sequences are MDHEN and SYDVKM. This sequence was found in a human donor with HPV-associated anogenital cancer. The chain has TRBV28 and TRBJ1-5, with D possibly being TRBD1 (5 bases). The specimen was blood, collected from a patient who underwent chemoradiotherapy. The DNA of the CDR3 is TGTGCCAGCAGTTTCCCCCAGGGATTGGAACAGCCCCAGCATTTT. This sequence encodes CASSFPQGLEQPQHF. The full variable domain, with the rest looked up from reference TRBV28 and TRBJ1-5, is DVKVTQSSRYLVKRTGEKVFLECVQDMDHENMFWYRQDPGLGLRLIYFSYDVKMKEKGDIPEGYSVSREKKERFSLILESASTNQTSMYLCASSFPQGLEQPQHFGDGTRLSIL.